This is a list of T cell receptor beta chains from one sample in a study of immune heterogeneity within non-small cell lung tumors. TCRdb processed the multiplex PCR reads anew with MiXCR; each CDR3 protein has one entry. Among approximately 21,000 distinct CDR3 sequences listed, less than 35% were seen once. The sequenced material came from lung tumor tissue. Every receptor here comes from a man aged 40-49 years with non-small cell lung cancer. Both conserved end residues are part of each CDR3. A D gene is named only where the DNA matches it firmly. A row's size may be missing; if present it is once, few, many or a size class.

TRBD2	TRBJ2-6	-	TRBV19	CASTSGGISGANVLTF	TGTGCCAGTACCAGCGGGGGGATCTCTGGGGCCAACGTCCTGACTTTC
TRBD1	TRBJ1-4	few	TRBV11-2	CASSGTGGSEKLFF	TGTGCCAGCAGCGGGACAGGGGGGAGTGAAAAACTGTTTTTT
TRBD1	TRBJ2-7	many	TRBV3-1	CASSKPGEGAPYF	TGTGCCAGCAGCAAGCCCGGCGAGGGGGCTCCGTACTTC
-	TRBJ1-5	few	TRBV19	CASSIGTDGQPQHF	TGTGCCAGTAGTATCGGCACAGACGGGCAGCCCCAGCATTTT
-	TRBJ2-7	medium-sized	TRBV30	CAWSHWTSIYEQYF	TGTGCCTGGAGTCATTGGACTTCGATCTACGAGCAGTACTTC
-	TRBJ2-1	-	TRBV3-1	CASSQGNYLQFF	TGTGCCAGCAGCCAAGGGAACTACCTGCAGTTCTTC
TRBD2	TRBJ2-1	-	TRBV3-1	CASSQVGTGGYNEQFF	TGTGCCAGCAGCCAAGTTGGAACGGGAGGGTACAATGAGCAGTTCTTC
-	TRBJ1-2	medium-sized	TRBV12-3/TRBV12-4	CASRSTGISGYTF	TGTGCCAGCAGGTCTACAGGAATCTCTGGCTACACCTTC
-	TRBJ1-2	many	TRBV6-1	CASRPGFDYGYTF	TGTGCCAGCAGGCCCGGCTTTGACTATGGCTACACCTTC
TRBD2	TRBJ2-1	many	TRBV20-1	CSAPGLARYNEQFF	TGCAGTGCGCCGGGACTAGCGAGGTACAATGAGCAGTTCTTC
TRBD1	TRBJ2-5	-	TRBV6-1	CASSLIGQGETQYF	TGTGCCAGCAGTTTAATAGGACAGGGAGAGACCCAGTACTTC
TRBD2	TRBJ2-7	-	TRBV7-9	CASSSSGSGAYEQYF	TGTGCCAGCAGCTCTAGCGGGAGTGGGGCCTACGAGCAGTACTTC
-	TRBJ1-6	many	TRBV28	CASSLLFGQGMSSYNSPLHF	TGTGCCAGCAGTTTACTGTTCGGGCAGGGAATGAGCTCCTATAATTCACCCCTCCACTTT
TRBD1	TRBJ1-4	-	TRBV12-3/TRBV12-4	CASTSDRGWEKLFF	TGTGCCAGCACCTCAGACAGGGGGTGGGAAAAACTGTTTTTT
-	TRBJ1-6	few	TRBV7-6	CASSSRDGLNSPLHF	TGTGCCAGCAGCTCGAGGGACGGATTAAATTCACCCCTCCACTTT
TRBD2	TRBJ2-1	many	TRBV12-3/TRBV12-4	CASSRTSGRAGNEQFF	TGTGCCAGCAGTCGGACTAGCGGGAGGGCCGGGAATGAGCAGTTCTTC
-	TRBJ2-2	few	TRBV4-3	CASSRKRTGELFF	TGCGCCAGCAGCCGGAAGAGGACCGGGGAGCTGTTTTTT
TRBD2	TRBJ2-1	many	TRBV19	CASSDGGSQANEQFF	TGTGCCAGTAGCGACGGCGGGAGCCAAGCTAATGAGCAGTTCTTC
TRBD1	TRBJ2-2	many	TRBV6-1	CASRQYRGQDTGELFF	TGTGCCAGCAGGCAGTACAGGGGGCAGGACACCGGGGAGCTGTTTTTT
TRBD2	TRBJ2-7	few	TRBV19	CASSAGAKYEQYF	TGTGCCAGCTCAGCGGGAGCCAAGTACGAGCAGTACTTC
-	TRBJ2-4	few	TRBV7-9	CASSETVAKNIQYF	TGTGCCAGCAGCGAGACAGTAGCCAAAAACATTCAGTACTTC
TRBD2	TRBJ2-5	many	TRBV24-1	CATSDLTSGRGETQYF	TGTGCCACCAGTGATTTGACTAGCGGGAGAGGGGAGACCCAGTACTTC
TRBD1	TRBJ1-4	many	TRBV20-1	CSARGPGQGNEKLFF	TGCAGTGCTAGGGGCCCGGGACAGGGTAACGAAAAACTGTTTTTT
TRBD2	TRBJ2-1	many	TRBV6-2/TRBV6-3	CASSYSKTSGPNNEQFF	TGTGCCAGCAGTTACTCGAAGACTAGCGGGCCCAACAATGAGCAGTTCTTC
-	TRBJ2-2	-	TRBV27	CASSLQANTGELFF	TGTGCCAGCAGTTTACAGGCGAACACCGGGGAGCTGTTTTTT
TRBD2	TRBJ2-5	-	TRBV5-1	CASSPGLVDKETQYF	TGCGCCAGCAGCCCCGGACTAGTGGACAAAGAGACCCAGTACTTC
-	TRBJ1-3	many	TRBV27	CASSLTWQGGNTIYF	TGTGCCAGCAGCCTAACTTGGCAGGGGGGAAACACCATATATTTT
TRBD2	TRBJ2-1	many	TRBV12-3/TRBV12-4	CASSLETSGYNEQFF	TGTGCCAGCAGTTTAGAGACTAGCGGGTACAATGAGCAGTTCTTC
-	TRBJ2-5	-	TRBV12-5	CASGLAAETRGETQYF	TGTGCTAGTGGTTTGGCAGCCGAGACGAGGGGGGAGACCCAGTACTTC
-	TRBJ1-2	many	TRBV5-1	CASTLDIGYGYTF	TGCGCCAGCACCTTGGACATAGGCTATGGCTACACCTTC
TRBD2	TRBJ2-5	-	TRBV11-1	CASSYSGTSGSRETQYF	TGTGCCAGCAGCTACTCCGGGACTAGCGGGAGTCGTGAGACCCAGTACTTC
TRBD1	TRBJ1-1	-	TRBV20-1	CSAVKTGTGMNTEAFF	TGCAGTGCAGTCAAAACCGGGACAGGCATGAACACTGAAGCTTTCTTT